The 22 T cell receptor beta chains presented below share a single source sample, sequenced in a study of radiotherapy plus CTLA-4 blockade in lung cancer. Measured with immunoSEQ multiplex PCR; TCRdb has only the in-frame clones, and not every one. In the table there are about 64,000 clones, 72% of which are singletons. Sequences were derived from peripheral blood, sampled from a patient treated with radiotherapy plus ipilimumab. These TCRs come from a human donor with non-small cell lung cancer whose response to radiotherapy plus ipilimumab could not be evaluated.

The chain uses TRBV5-1 and TRBJ1-1; the D gene is possibly TRBD1 (5 bases). The CDR3 is made up of 13 amino acids. Germline CDR1 SGHRS, CDR2 YFSETQ. V was trimmed by 4 bases and J by 1 base, leaving 8 bases between them. The CDR3 nucleotides read TGCGCCAGCAGCCCCGGGGGGAACACTGAAGCTTTCTTT. It codes for CASSPGGNTEAFF.

This clone was detected only a few times. The rearrangement links TRBV9 to TRBJ2-6, with D perhaps matching TRBD1 (6 bases). This CDR3 has 19 residues. With 1 base removed from V and 4 bases from J, the gap between germline ends came to 21 bases. The germline gives CDR1 SGDLS, CDR2 YYNGEE. The chain's CDR3 is CASSVSGQGFFGGANVLTF. For the CDR3, the DNA is TGTGCCAGCAGCGTATCGGGGCAGGGGTTTTTTGGGGGGGCCAACGTCCTGACTTTC.

The chain joins TRBV5-4 to TRBJ2-3; D might be TRBD2 (6 bases). V lost 4 bases and J 1 base, leaving 16 bases between the germline ends. The CDR3 contains 16 residues. The V gene's germline CDR1 is SGHNT and CDR2 YYREEE (reference sequence). The chain's CDR3 is CASSPTGRGRTDTQYF. CDR3 bases: TGTGCCAGCAGCCCCACGGGGCGGGGACGCACAGATACGCAGTATTTT. The variable domain in full, completed from reference TRBV5-4 and TRBJ2-3, reads ETGVTQSPTHLIKTRGQQVTLRCSSQSGHNTVSWYQQALGQGPQFIFQYYREEENGRGNFPPRFSGLQFPNYSSELNVNALELDDSALYLCASSPTGRGRTDTQYFGPGTRLTVL.

The rearrangement joins TRBV6-1 to TRBJ1-1; perhaps TRBD1 as D (5 bases). V gave up 6 bases and J gave up 4 bases, with 12 bases separating them. CDR3 length equals 13 residues. Germline CDR1 is MNHNS and CDR2 is SASEGT. CDR3 sequence reads: CASRLGQITEAFF. The CDR3 DNA reads TGTGCCAGCAGATTGGGGCAAATCACTGAAGCTTTCTTT.

J is TRBJ2-1 and V is TRBV6-1, with 9 nucleotides matching TRBD2. The trim removed 4 bases at V and 5 bases at J, leaving 6 bases unmatched. CDR1 MNHNS and CDR2 SASEGT come from the germline V gene. This CDR3 has 15 residues. The CDR3 protein is CASSGLAGRNNEQFF. CDR3 sequence (DNA): TGTGCCAGCAGTGGTCTAGCGGGAAGAAACAATGAGCAGTTCTTC.

The chain joins TRBV27 to TRBJ1-2; no firm D call. The CDR3 loop spans 15 amino acids. Between the trimmed V and J ends, which lost 3 bases and 2 bases, there was a span of 13 bases. Germline-derived CDR1 and CDR2 are MNHEY and SMNVEV (reference sequence). CDR3 sequence (DNA): TGTGCCAGCAGTTTCGGGCGGGGAGGAAACTATGGCTACACCTTC. This gives the protein CASSFGRGGNYGYTF.

The chain couples TRBV5-6 to TRBJ1-6, with a weak D call TRBD1 (5 bases). The V and J ends lost 10 bases and 4 bases respectively, with 15 bases between them. Germline V gene sequence: CDR1 SGHDT, CDR2 YYEEEE. CDR3 size: 14 residues. The CDR3 coding sequence is TGTGCCGGGGCCATTGGTACTTATAATTCACCCCTCCACTTT. Its translation: CAGAIGTYNSPLHF.

The chain is built from TRBV5-1 and TRBJ2-3, with 7 nucleotides matching TRBD1. Germline loops: CDR1 SGHRS, CDR2 YFSETQ. The junction had 2 bases not matched to a gene; V was cut back by 4 bases and J by 0 bases. CDR3 size: 14 residues. The CDR3 here is CASSLGQSTDTQYF. CDR3 DNA: TGCGCCAGCAGCCTGGGACAGAGCACAGATACGCAGTATTTT. Filled out from reference TRBV5-1 and TRBJ2-3, the complete variable domain reads KAGVTQTPRYLIKTRGQQVTLSCSPISGHRSVSWYQQTPGQGLQFLFEYFSETQRNKGNFPGRFSGRQFSNSRSEMNVSTLELGDSALYLCASSLGQSTDTQYFGPGTRLTVL.

This clone was seen only a few times. The chain carries TRBV14 and TRBJ2-1; TRBD2 agrees at 11 bases. The trim removed 6 bases at V and 9 bases at J, leaving 10 bases unmatched. The germline gives CDR1 SGHDN, CDR2 FVKESK. The CDR3 is 15 residues long. The CDR3 DNA sequence: TGTGCCAGCAGTACCATTAGCGGGAGGGGGGGTGAGCAGTTCTTC. Encoded protein: CASSTISGRGGEQFF.

Remarks on this clone: Other DNA sequences of this sample code for an identical CDR3. This chain joins TRBV7-2 and TRBJ1-1, with a weak D call TRBD1 (5 bases). V was pared by 5 bases and J by 6 bases, with 10 bases between. Germline loops: CDR1 SGHTA, CDR2 FQGNSA. This CDR3 contains 12 residues. In DNA, the CDR3 is TGTGCCAGCAGCCAGGGTGGCGCTGAAGCTTTCTTT. Amino acids: CASSQGGAEAFF.

V usage is TRBV25-1 and J usage is TRBJ1-5; a possible D gene is TRBD1 (6 bases). Germline V gives CDR1 MGHDK, CDR2 SYGVNS. The CDR3 is 15 residues long. V dropped 4 bases and J dropped 7 bases, with 17 bases sitting between them. The chain's CDR3 is CASSASGTLNQPQHF. CDR3 sequence (DNA): TGTGCCAGCAGTGCCTCCGGGACACTAAACCAGCCCCAGCATTTT.

The chain carries TRBV5-4 and TRBJ1-3; D remains ambiguous. Germline loops: CDR1 SGHNT, CDR2 YYREEE (reference sequence). Trimming cost V 4 bases and J 7 bases, with 12 bases left between them. The CDR3 length is 13 residues. The CDR3 DNA follows: TGTGCCAGCAGCCCCGACACCGGCAACACCATATATTTT. Encoded protein: CASSPDTGNTIYF.

V usage is TRBV10-3 and J usage is TRBJ2-3; TRBD2 might be the D (7 bases). Trimming shortened V by 0 bases and J by 1 base, and 14 bases separated the two germline ends. Germline CDR1 ENHRY, CDR2 SYGVKD. The CDR3 consists of 17 residues. CDR3: CAISESLGGPRTDTQYF. DNA of the CDR3: TGTGCCATCAGTGAGTCCCTGGGGGGGCCACGCACAGATACGCAGTATTTT.

J is TRBJ2-2 and V is TRBV6-5, with D uncertain. The CDR3 is made up of 13 amino acids. Trimming took 8 bases from V and 2 from J, leaving 9 bases between them. CDR1 MNHEY and CDR2 SVGAGI come from the germline V gene. This CDR3 is CASGQENTGELFF. As DNA, the CDR3 is TGTGCCAGCGGGCAGGAAAACACCGGGGAGCTGTTTTTT.

J is TRBJ1-4 and V is TRBV5-8; D unresolved. The CDR3 totals 16 residues. Germline V gives CDR1 SGHTS, CDR2 YDEGEE. The V and J ends lost 6 bases and 8 bases respectively, with 23 bases between them. CDR3 protein: CASTAAGSIGGEKLFF. CDR3 bases: TGTGCCAGCACCGCGGCAGGCTCTATTGGCGGGGAAAAACTGTTTTTT.

The chain recombines TRBV7-2 with TRBJ2-7; D perhaps matches TRBD1 (5 bases). Deletions cut 7 bases from V and 7 bases from J, with 17 bases between. Germline CDR1 is SGHTA and CDR2 is FQGNSA. This CDR3 comprises 13 residues. The CDR3: CASIRLPGWEQYF. The CDR3 DNA is TGTGCCAGCATACGGCTACCAGGGTGGGAGCAGTACTTC.

The V gene is TRBV14, the J gene TRBJ2-3; maybe TRBD2 (6 bases). The V and J ends lost 0 bases and 5 bases respectively, with 9 bases between them. Germline V gives CDR1 SGHDN, CDR2 FVKESK. The CDR3 runs to 14 residues. The CDR3 DNA reads as TGTGCCAGCAGCCAAGAGTACGGGGGAGATACGCAGTATTTT. Translated, it gives CASSQEYGGDTQYF. The complete variable domain, with remaining parts taken from reference TRBV14 and TRBJ2-3, reads EAGVTQFPSHSVIEKGQTVTLRCDPISGHDNLYWYRRVMGKEIKFLLHFVKESKQDESGMPNNRFLAERTGGTYSTLKVQPAELEDSGVYFCASSQEYGGDTQYFGPGTRLTVL.

This clone has only a few counts. The rearrangement links TRBV5-4 to TRBJ1-1; D not certain. The CDR3 is 15 residues long. The ends were cut back, 1 base at V and 5 bases at J, with 15 bases in the middle. Germline V lookup: CDR1 SGHNT, CDR2 YYREEE (reference sequence). CDR3 sequence (DNA): TGTGCCAGCAGCTTGAAGGGTGGCGGGGAAACTGAAGCTTTCTTT. Translation gives CASSLKGGGETEAFF.

V gene TRBV7-9 combines with J gene TRBJ1-3; the D gene is possibly TRBD1 (6 bases). The germline V gene encodes CDR1 SEHNR and CDR2 FQNEAQ (reference sequence). This CDR3 is 16 amino acids long. V gave up 4 bases and J gave up 3 bases, with 16 bases separating them. DNA for the CDR3: TGTGCCAGCAGCTCATTGAGACAGGACCTTGGAAACACCATATATTTT. The encoded protein is CASSSLRQDLGNTIYF. The full variable domain, in which reference TRBV7-9 and TRBJ1-3 provide the parts outside the CDR3, is DTGVSQNPRHKITKRGQNVTFRCDPISEHNRLYWYRQTLGQGPEFLTYFQNEAQLEKSRLLSDRFSAERPKGSFSTLEIQRTEQGDSAMYLCASSSLRQDLGNTIYFGEGSWLTVV.

The chain combines TRBV10-3 with TRBJ2-7; TRBD1 might be the D (6 bases). The CDR3 has 12 residues. V was trimmed by 6 bases and J by 1 base, leaving 7 bases between them. Germline V gives CDR1 ENHRY, CDR2 SYGVKD. CDR3 in DNA: TGTGCCATCAGGGGACAATCCTACGAGCAGTACTTC. Amino acids: CAIRGQSYEQYF.

J is TRBJ1-4 and V is TRBV7-3; tentatively, D is TRBD1 (6 bases). The CDR3 runs 15 residues. V lost 8 bases and J lost 10, with 23 bases in between. Germline CDR1 SGHTA, CDR2 FQGTGA. In DNA, the CDR3 is TGTGCCAGCGGCACCGTCGGGCGAGGGGGGGTAAAACTGTTTTTT. It yields the protein CASGTVGRGGVKLFF.

The rearrangement joins TRBV27 to TRBJ1-5; D is perhaps TRBD1 (5 bases). Germline CDR1 is MNHEY and CDR2 is SMNVEV (reference sequence). Trimming left V 5 bases short and J 4 bases short, with 18 bases between. CDR3 length: 16 residues. The CDR3 DNA is TGTGCCAGCAGTGAGAGAGTGGCAGGGATAAATCAGCCCCAGCATTTT. Encoded protein: CASSERVAGINQPQHF.